This T cell receptor beta chain was captured by sequencing in a study of T-cell memory formation after mild COVID-19. Findings of the study overall: Clones that shrank (day 15 to 85) were balanced CD4/CD8, whereas later expanders leaned CD4+. Within pre-infection memory, some responding clones were found, suggesting cross-reactive memory joined.

This clonotype was recorded a few times. Antigen: not known. The CDR3 is 15 amino acids. V dropped 3 bases and J dropped 3 bases, with 15 bases sitting between them. Germline values: CDR1 DFQATT, CDR2 SNEGSKA (reference sequence). 5'RACE with constant-segment primers built TCRalpha and TCRbeta cDNA libraries with UMIs. TCRdb used MiXCR to reprocess the 5' RACE reads, holding one entry per CDR3 protein. This table holds fewer than 650,000 distinct CDR3 sequences, less than 25% found once. Sequencing was carried out using PBMCs or a T cell subset sorted from them (not recorded which). The chain recombines TRBV20-1 with TRBJ1-5; TRBD1 might be the D (6 bases). This TCR was recovered from an adult woman who had mild COVID-19 (a few samples of this study predate the infection). Cell type and time point are not known. This chain's CDR3 is CSASQDSGVNQPQHF. CDR3 nucleotides: TGCAGTGCTAGCCAGGACAGCGGGGTCAATCAGCCCCAGCATTTT.